This TCR beta chain was identified in a study of CD8 T cells in Susac syndrome. The CDR3 sequence is 12 residues long. CDR1 SGHTA and CDR2 FQGNSA come from the germline V gene. Both CD4+ and CD8+ T cells were negatively isolated, and TEMRA cells underwent FACS enrichment. cDNA came from around 0.5 to 1 ug RNA primed by random hexamers. TCRdb used MiXCR to reprocess the immunoSEQ multiplex PCR reads, holding one entry per CDR3 protein. Here the sample spans roughly 330,000 distinct CDR3 sequences, 92% being singletons. Turning to this clonotype: The junction differs from germline at one of its ends, possibly a read error.

Source material: CD4+ T cells from PBMCs. V usage is TRBV7-2 and J usage is TRBJ2-7, with 10 bases aligning to TRBD1. The sequence came from a human donor with multiple sclerosis. The CDR3 sequence is CASSFPGTGVNF. CDR3 DNA sequence: TGTGCCAGCAGTTTTCCCGGGACAGGGGTGAACTTC.